The following is a T cell receptor (beta chain) sequence with its context. This record comes from a study of early T cells in non-severe SARS-CoV-2 infection. Study as a whole: Bulk RNA from unsorted whole blood was sequenced; chains were unpaired.

CDR3 length equals 15 residues. V was pared by 6 bases and J by 0 bases, with 14 bases between. Germline-derived CDR1 and CDR2 are MNHEY and SMNVEV (reference sequence). TCRdb re-called the 5' RACE reads with MiXCR, one entry per CDR3 protein. The sample yields around 55,000 distinct CDR3 sequences, around 13% seen once. This chain links TRBV27 with TRBJ1-1, with D uncertain. Sequencing input: whole blood. This sequence was found in an adult who was a healthcare worker with PCR-confirmed SARS-CoV-2 infection or an uninfected control (not recorded which). The CDR3 DNA is TGTGCCAGCAGAGAACACGGGGTCCTGAACACTGAAGCTTTCTTT. This encodes CASREHGVLNTEAFF.